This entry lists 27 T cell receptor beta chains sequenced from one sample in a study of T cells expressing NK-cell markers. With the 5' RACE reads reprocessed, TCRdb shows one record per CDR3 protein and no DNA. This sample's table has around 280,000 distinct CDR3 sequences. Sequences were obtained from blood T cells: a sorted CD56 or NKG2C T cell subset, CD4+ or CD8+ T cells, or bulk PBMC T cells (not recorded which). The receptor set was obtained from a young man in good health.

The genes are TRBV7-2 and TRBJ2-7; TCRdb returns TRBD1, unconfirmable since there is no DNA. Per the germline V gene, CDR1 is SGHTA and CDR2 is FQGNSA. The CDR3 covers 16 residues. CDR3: CASSSEVRTASYEQYF.

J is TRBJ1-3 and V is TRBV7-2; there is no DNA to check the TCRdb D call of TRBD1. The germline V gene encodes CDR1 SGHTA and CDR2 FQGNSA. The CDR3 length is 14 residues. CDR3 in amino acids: CASNRGGSGNTIYF.

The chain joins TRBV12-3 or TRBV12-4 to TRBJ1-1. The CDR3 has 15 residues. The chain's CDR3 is CASSSIRVGDTEAFF.

CDR3 protein: CASSKQGGGWGDEQFF. V gene TRBV5-4 combines with J gene TRBJ2-1; with no DNA, the TCRdb D assignment of TRBD2 cannot be verified. This CDR3 is built from 16 residues. Germline lookup yields CDR1 SGHNT and CDR2 YYREEE (reference sequence).

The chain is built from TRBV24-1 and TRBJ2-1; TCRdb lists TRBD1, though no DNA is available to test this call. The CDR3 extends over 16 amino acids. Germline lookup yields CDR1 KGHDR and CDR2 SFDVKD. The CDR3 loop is CATSDLPSGGRGEQFF.

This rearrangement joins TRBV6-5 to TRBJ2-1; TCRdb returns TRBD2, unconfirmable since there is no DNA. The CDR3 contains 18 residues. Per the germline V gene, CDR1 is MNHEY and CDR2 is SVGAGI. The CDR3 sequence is CASSYSGLAGRAPNEQFF.

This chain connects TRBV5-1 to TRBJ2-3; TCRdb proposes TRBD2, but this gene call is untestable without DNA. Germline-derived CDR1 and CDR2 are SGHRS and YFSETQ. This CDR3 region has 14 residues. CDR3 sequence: CASSLVGRADTQYF.

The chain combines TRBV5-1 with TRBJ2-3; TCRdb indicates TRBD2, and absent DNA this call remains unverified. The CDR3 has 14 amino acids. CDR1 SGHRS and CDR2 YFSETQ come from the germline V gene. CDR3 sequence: CASSSSGYTDTQYF.

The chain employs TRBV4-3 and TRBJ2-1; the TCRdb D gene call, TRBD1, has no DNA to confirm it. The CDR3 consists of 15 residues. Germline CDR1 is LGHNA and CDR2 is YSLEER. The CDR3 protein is CASSSSGQRGNEQFF.

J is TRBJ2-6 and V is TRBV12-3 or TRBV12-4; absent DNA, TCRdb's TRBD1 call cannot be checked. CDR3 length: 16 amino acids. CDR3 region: CASCGGRETGANVLTF.

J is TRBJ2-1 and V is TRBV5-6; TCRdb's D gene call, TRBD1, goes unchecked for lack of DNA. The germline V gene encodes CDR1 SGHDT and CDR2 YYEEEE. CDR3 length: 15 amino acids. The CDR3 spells CASSLRTRQGNEQFF.

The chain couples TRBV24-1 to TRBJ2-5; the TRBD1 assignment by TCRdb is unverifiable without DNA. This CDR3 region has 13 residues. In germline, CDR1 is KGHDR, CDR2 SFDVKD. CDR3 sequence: CATTRTEKETQYF.

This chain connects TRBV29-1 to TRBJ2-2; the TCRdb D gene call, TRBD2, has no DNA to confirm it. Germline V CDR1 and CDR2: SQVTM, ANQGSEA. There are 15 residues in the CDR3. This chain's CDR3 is CSARTGSLSGGELFF.

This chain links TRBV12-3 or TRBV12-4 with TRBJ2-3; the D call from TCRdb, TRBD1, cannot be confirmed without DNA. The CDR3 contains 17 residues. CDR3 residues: CASSPTLTGGRADTQYF.

This CDR3 reads CSAIGPGEGEQYF. The chain recombines TRBV20-1 with TRBJ2-7; TCRdb reports TRBD1, a call that lacks DNA to check it against. CDR1 and CDR2 (germline): DFQATT, SNEGSKA (reference sequence). This CDR3 has 13 residues.

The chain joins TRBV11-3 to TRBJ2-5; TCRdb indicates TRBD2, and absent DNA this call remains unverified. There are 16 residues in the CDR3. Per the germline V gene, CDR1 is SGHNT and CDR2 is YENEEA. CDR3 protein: CASSLVSGANQETQYF.

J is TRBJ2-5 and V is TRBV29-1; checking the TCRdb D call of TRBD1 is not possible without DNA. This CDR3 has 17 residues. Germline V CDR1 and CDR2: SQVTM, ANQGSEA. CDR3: CSVDRTRMGQWVETQYF.

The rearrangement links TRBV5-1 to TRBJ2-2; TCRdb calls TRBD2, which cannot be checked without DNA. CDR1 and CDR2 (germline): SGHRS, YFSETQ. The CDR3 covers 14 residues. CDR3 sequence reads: CASSRTSNLGELFF. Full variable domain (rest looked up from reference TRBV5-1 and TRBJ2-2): KAGVTQTPRYLIKTRGQQVTLSCSPISGHRSVSWYQQTPGQGLQFLFEYFSETQRNKGNFPGRFSGRQFSNSRSEMNVSTLELGDSALYLCASSRTSNLGELFFGEGSRLTVL.

The CDR3 region is CASSLTIRDEQFF. V is TRBV7-3 and J is TRBJ2-1. Germline V gene data show CDR1 as SGHTA and CDR2 as FQGTGA. There are 13 residues in the CDR3.

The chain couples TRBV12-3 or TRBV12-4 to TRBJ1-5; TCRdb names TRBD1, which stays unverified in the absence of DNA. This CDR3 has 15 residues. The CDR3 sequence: CASTSTGGSNQPQHF.

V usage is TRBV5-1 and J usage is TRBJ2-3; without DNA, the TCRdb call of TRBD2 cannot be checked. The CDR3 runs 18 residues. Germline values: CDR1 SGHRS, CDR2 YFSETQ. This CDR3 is CASSRGEGRSSLTDTQYF.

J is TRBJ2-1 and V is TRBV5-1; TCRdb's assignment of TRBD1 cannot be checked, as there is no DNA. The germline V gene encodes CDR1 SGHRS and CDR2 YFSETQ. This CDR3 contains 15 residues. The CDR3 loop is CASSLGHSTYNEQFF.

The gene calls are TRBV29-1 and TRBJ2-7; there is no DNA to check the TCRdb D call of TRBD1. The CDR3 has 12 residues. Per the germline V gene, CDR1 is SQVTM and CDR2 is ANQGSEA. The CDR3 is CSVRDSTYEQYF.

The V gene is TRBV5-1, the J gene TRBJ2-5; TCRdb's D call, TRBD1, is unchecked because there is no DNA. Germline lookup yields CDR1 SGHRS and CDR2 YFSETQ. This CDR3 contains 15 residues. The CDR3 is CASSQGAGKGETQYF.

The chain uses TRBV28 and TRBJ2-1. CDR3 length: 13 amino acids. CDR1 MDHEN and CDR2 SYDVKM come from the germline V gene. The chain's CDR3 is CASTSPSYNEQFF.

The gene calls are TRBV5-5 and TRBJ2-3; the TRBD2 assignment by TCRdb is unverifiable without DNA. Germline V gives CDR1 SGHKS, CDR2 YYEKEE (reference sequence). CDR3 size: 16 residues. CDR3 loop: CASSELAGGYTDTQYF.

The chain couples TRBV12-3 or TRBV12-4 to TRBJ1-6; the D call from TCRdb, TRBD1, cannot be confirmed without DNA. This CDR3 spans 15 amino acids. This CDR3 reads CASRITGLSGSPLHF.